These 32 T cell receptor beta chains came from one sample sequenced in a study of blood T cell repertoires in COVID-19. Libraries were prepared by immunoSEQ multiplex PCR; TCRdb keeps only in-frame clonotypes and omits some of them. Of about 87,000 clones listed, approximately 75% are singletons. Source material: peripheral blood. The receptors shown here come from a woman aged 50 to 65 with acute or convalescent COVID-19.

In DNA, the CDR3 is TGTGCCAGTAGTATTTTGACAGGCATGAACACTGAAGCTTTCTTT. Its protein product is CASSILTGMNTEAFF. The genes are TRBV19 and TRBJ1-1; weak D call: TRBD1 (6 bases). The germline V gene encodes CDR1 LNHDA and CDR2 SQIVND (reference sequence). The V and J ends lost 3 bases and 0 bases respectively, with 11 bases between them. CDR3 size: 15 residues.

The gene calls are TRBV5-5 and TRBJ1-5; D unresolved. The CDR3 loop spans 15 amino acids. Germline CDR1 SGHKS, CDR2 YYEKEE (reference sequence). V lost 0 bases to trimming and J lost 4 bases, with 11 bases between them. CDR3 sequence reads: CASSLEAGMNQPQHF. DNA of the CDR3: TGTGCCAGCAGCTTGGAAGCCGGGATGAATCAGCCCCAGCATTTT. The variable domain in full, with the rest retrieved from reference TRBV5-5 and TRBJ1-5, is DAGVTQSPTHLIKTRGQQVTLRCSPISGHKSVSWYQQVLGQGPQFIFQYYEKEERGRGNFPDRFSARQFPNYSSELNVNALLLGDSALYLCASSLEAGMNQPQHFGDGTRLSIL.

This sequence joins TRBV28 and TRBJ1-6; D is perhaps TRBD1 (6 bases). Germline V CDR1 and CDR2: MDHEN, SYDVKM. V dropped 6 bases and J dropped 7 bases, with 19 bases sitting between them. This CDR3 spans 16 amino acids. The CDR3 DNA sequence: TGTGCCAGCAGAACCCACTACGGACAGAAGAATTCACCCCTCCACTTT. It is translated as CASRTHYGQKNSPLHF.

This chain uses TRBV30 with TRBJ1-5, with D perhaps TRBD1 (6 bases). With 5 bases removed from V and 0 bases from J, the gap between germline ends came to 14 bases. CDR3 length: 15 amino acids. The germline CDR1 and CDR2 sequences are GTSNPN and SVGIG (reference sequence). CDR3 DNA sequence: TGTGCCTGGGGGACTGGACAGCATAGCAATCAGCCCCAGCATTTT. Translated: CAWGTGQHSNQPQHF.

The rearrangement joins TRBV5-8 to TRBJ2-3; the D is unclear. The V end was cut by 2 bases, the J end by 2 bases, with 6 bases between. Germline V gene lookup returns CDR1 SGHTS and CDR2 YDEGEE. This CDR3 has 13 residues. The CDR3 region has the DNA TGTGCCAGCAGCTTCGTGTCCACAGATACGCAGTATTTT. Encoded protein: CASSFVSTDTQYF.

J is TRBJ1-2 and V is TRBV12-3 or TRBV12-4; TRBD1 matches 7 bases. CDR3 length: 13 amino acids. With 5 bases clipped from V and 5 bases from J, the junction kept 5 bases outside the gene matches. The DNA of the CDR3 is TGTGCCAGCAGTCCGGACAGGATATATGGCTACACCTTC. This codes for CASSPDRIYGYTF.

V is TRBV5-6 and J is TRBJ2-5, with 8 bases matching TRBD1. The CDR3 has 15 residues. Germline assignment: CDR1 SGHDT and CDR2 YYEEEE. With V trimmed by 3 bases and J by 4 bases, 8 bases remained unmatched. Written as DNA, the CDR3 is TGTGCCAGCAGCTCGACAGGGGTGGGGAGAGAGACCCAGTACTTC. Protein: CASSSTGVGRETQYF.

The V call is TRBV4-3, the J call TRBJ2-7, with D maybe TRBD1 (6 bases). With 1 base removed from V and 2 bases from J, the gap between germline ends came to 12 bases. Germline-derived CDR1 and CDR2 are LGHNA and YSLEER. This CDR3 comprises 15 residues. This CDR3 reads CASSQGAGETYEQYF. CDR3 bases: TGCGCCAGCAGCCAAGGGGCAGGGGAAACCTACGAGCAGTACTTC.

The chain employs TRBV5-5 and TRBJ2-1; 8 bases align to TRBD1. V shed 5 bases, J shed 3 bases, and the junction held 10 bases outside the gene matches. The CDR3 is 16 amino acids. Germline V gene sequence: CDR1 SGHKS, CDR2 YYEKEE (reference sequence). The CDR3 nucleotides are TGTGCCAGCAGTCCACTAGGTACAGGGGGCTACAATGAGCAGTTCTTC. Its translation: CASSPLGTGGYNEQFF.

The chain has TRBV7-2 and TRBJ1-2, with TRBD1 identical over 7 bases. The CDR3 sequence is 13 residues long. Germline-derived CDR1 and CDR2 are SGHTA and FQGNSA. J lost 4 bases, V lost 5 bases, and 4 bases had no gene match. The CDR3 sequence: CASSPGTAYGYTF. The CDR3 region has the DNA TGTGCCAGCAGCCCTGGGACAGCCTATGGCTACACCTTC.

V is TRBV19 and J is TRBJ1-1; D remains unclear. The germline gives CDR1 LNHDA, CDR2 SQIVND (reference sequence). V was shortened by 5 bases and J by 4 bases, with 14 bases between the two germline ends. This CDR3 has 14 residues. Here the CDR3 reads CASSSSGPITEAFF. Written as DNA, the CDR3 is TGTGCCAGTAGTTCGTCGGGTCCAATCACTGAAGCTTTCTTT.

This clone has more than one count but fewer than ten. The chain recombines TRBV19 with TRBJ1-2; 9 nucleotides match TRBD1. The CDR3 length is 16 residues. Germline V gene lookup returns CDR1 LNHDA and CDR2 SQIVND (reference sequence). V shed 0 bases and J 4 bases; nucleotides not matched to a gene: 6. The CDR3 loop reads CASSIDRRTGAYGYTF. DNA of the CDR3: TGTGCCAGTAGTATAGATCGGCGGACAGGGGCCTATGGCTACACCTTC.

The rearrangement links TRBV10-3 to TRBJ2-7; the D gene is possibly TRBD2 (6 bases). V was cut by 5 bases and J by 6 bases, with 14 bases left in between. Germline assignment: CDR1 ENHRY and CDR2 SYGVKD. The CDR3 is 13 amino acids. CDR3 DNA: TGTGCCATCAGTCCCGGGACCGGGGGCGAGCAGTACTTC. Protein: CAISPGTGGEQYF.

The CDR3 DNA reads as TGTGCCAGCAGGGGACAGGGGCCCTACGAGCAGTACTTC. This translates into CASRGQGPYEQYF. The rearrangement joins TRBV6-5 to TRBJ2-7, with 10 positions matching TRBD1. The CDR3 extends over 13 amino acids. Trimming removed 6 bases from V and 2 bases from J; junction bases left unmatched: 1. Looked up from germline, CDR1 is MNHEY and CDR2 is SVGAGI.

V usage is TRBV3-1 (or the pseudogene TRBV3-2) and J usage is TRBJ1-2; D not resolved. Germline V gene lookup returns CDR1 LGHDT and CDR2 YNNKEL (reference sequence). The CDR3 is made up of 15 amino acids. The V and J ends lost 1 base and 2 bases respectively, with 11 bases between them. The CDR3 coding sequence is TGTGCCAGCAGCCAAGCGTCCCTTAAAAACTATGGCTACACCTTC. As protein: CASSQASLKNYGYTF.

This clone was counted between two and nine times. The chain uses TRBV2 and TRBJ2-2; weak D call: TRBD1 (6 bases). The ends were cut back, 6 bases at V and 2 bases at J, with 13 bases in the middle. Per germline, CDR1 SNHLY and CDR2 FYNNEI. This CDR3 is 15 amino acids long. CDR3 loop: CASRAGTPNTGELFF. In DNA, the CDR3 is TGTGCCAGCAGGGCCGGGACACCCAACACCGGGGAGCTGTTTTTT.

The gene calls are TRBV28 and TRBJ1-2; 8 positions agree with TRBD1. The CDR3 is 12 amino acids. Germline-derived CDR1 and CDR2 are MDHEN and SYDVKM. J gave up 5 bases and V 7 bases, and 3 bases lay outside the gene matches. This chain's CDR3 is CASNTGGYGYTF. The CDR3 bases are TGTGCCAGCAACACAGGGGGATATGGCTACACCTTC.

The genes are TRBV7-2 and TRBJ2-7; 9 bases align to TRBD1. The germline CDR1 and CDR2 sequences are SGHTA and FQGNSA. The trim removed 5 bases at V and 1 base at J, leaving 3 bases unmatched. This CDR3 is 14 amino acids long. The CDR3 sequence is CASSLQGASYEQYF. CDR3 coding DNA: TGTGCCAGCAGCCTACAGGGGGCGTCCTACGAGCAGTACTTC.

The CDR3 here is CASSNREGETQYF. The DNA of the CDR3 is TGTGCCAGCAGCAACAGGGAAGGCGAGACCCAGTACTTC. J is TRBJ2-5 and V is TRBV7-2, with a weak D call TRBD1 (6 bases). Trimming took off 5 bases at V and 5 bases at J, with 12 bases between the two ends. This CDR3 contains 13 residues. Germline values: CDR1 SGHTA, CDR2 FQGNSA.

The CDR3 nucleotides are TGTGCCAGTAACACAGGGAGCGTAAACACCATATATTTT. Its protein product is CASNTGSVNTIYF. The V gene is TRBV19, the J gene TRBJ1-3, with D perhaps matching TRBD1 (6 bases). Germline lookup yields CDR1 LNHDA and CDR2 SQIVND (reference sequence). V lost 7 bases and J 6 bases, leaving 13 bases between the germline ends. The CDR3 is made up of 13 amino acids. Filled out from reference TRBV19 and TRBJ1-3, the complete variable domain reads DGGITQSPKYLFRKEGQNVTLSCEQNLNHDAMYWYRQDPGQGLRLIYYSQIVNDFQKGDIAEGYSVSREKKESFPLTVTSAQKNPTAFYLCASNTGSVNTIYFGEGSWLTVV.

The chain links TRBV6-1 to TRBJ2-2, with TRBD1 identical over 9 bases. The CDR3 is 15 residues long. V lost 2 bases, J lost 5 bases, and 3 bases stayed unmatched. Germline CDR1 is MNHNS and CDR2 is SASEGT. Written as DNA, the CDR3 is TGTGCCAGCAGTGAATGGACAGGGGAAACCGGGGAGCTGTTTTTT. Amino acids: CASSEWTGETGELFF.

CDR3 in DNA: TGTGCCAGCAGTTACTTCGGGGGCACAGATACGCAGTATTTT. It is translated as CASSYFGGTDTQYF. This chain connects TRBV6-6 to TRBJ2-3; D is possibly TRBD2 (5 bases). This CDR3 comprises 14 residues. Germline CDR1 MNHNY, CDR2 SVGAGI (reference sequence). The V and J ends lost 1 base and 1 base respectively, with 6 bases between them.

The CDR3 DNA is TGCGCCAGCAGCGGAATATCCGGGACTAGCGCCTACGAGCAGTACTTC. Its protein is CASSGISGTSAYEQYF. The chain combines TRBV5-1 with TRBJ2-7, with TRBD2 matching 10 bases. CDR3 length equals 16 residues. Germline loops: CDR1 SGHRS, CDR2 YFSETQ. V was clipped by 4 bases and J by 2 bases; unmatched bases: 9.

This rearrangement joins TRBV7-2 to TRBJ2-7, with a possible D match to TRBD2 (7 bases). The germline CDR1 and CDR2 sequences are SGHTA and FQGNSA. CDR3 size: 15 residues. V dropped 5 bases and J dropped 3 bases, with 17 bases sitting between them. CDR3 bases: TGTGCCAGCAGCCCCATAGGGGGGGGAGACTACGAGCAGTACTTC. This sequence encodes CASSPIGGGDYEQYF.

This clone has more than one count but fewer than ten. This rearrangement joins TRBV28 to TRBJ2-3, with D unclear. The V gene lost 4 bases and the J gene lost 3 bases, with 14 bases spanning the gap. The CDR3 runs to 15 residues. Per germline, CDR1 MDHEN and CDR2 SYDVKM. In DNA form, the CDR3 reads TGTGCCAGCAGTTCCCTTACCCAGACAACAGATACGCAGTATTTT. This sequence encodes CASSSLTQTTDTQYF.

The chain combines TRBV6-5 with TRBJ1-2; no definite D call. The V end lost 6 bases, the J end lost 2 bases, and 13 bases lay between the germline ends. The CDR3 loop spans 14 amino acids. CDR1 MNHEY and CDR2 SVGAGI come from the germline V gene. The CDR3, as DNA: TGTGCCAGCAGAGGAGGGTCCAGCAACTATGGCTACACCTTC. Translation: CASRGGSSNYGYTF.

This clone has more than one count but fewer than ten. CDR3 sequence reads: CATSDPGANQPQHF. CDR3 DNA: TGTGCCACCAGTGACCCCGGTGCCAATCAGCCCCAGCATTTT. The rearrangement links TRBV24-1 to TRBJ1-5; D is unresolved. The V end was cut by 4 bases, the J end by 3 bases, with 9 bases between. CDR3 size: 14 residues. Germline V gene lookup returns CDR1 KGHDR and CDR2 SFDVKD.

This clone has only one observation. The chain is built from TRBV5-4 and TRBJ1-6; the match to TRBD1 covers 7 bases. The J segment lost 7 bases and the V segment lost 4 bases, leaving 5 bases of the junction unmatched. Germline-derived CDR1 and CDR2 are SGHNT and YYREEE (reference sequence). The CDR3 is made up of 14 amino acids. The CDR3 bases are TGTGCCAGCAGCCTAGACAGGGCCAATTCACCCCTCCACTTT. Encoded protein: CASSLDRANSPLHF.

This clone was counted a few times. V usage is TRBV7-4 and J usage is TRBJ1-1, with 9 nucleotides matching TRBD1. The ends lost 1 base at V and 0 bases at J; junction bases unmatched: 6. The germline CDR1 and CDR2 sequences are SGHVT and SQSDAQ. The CDR3 is 17 amino acids. The CDR3 DNA is TGTGCCAGCAGCTTAGACAAACAGGGGGCCATGAACACTGAAGCTTTCTTT. Encoded protein: CASSLDKQGAMNTEAFF.

The chain joins TRBV18 to TRBJ1-2, with TRBD1 identical over 8 bases. Germline CDR1 and CDR2: KGHSH and LQKENI. The CDR3 length is 13 residues. The V and J ends lost 3 bases and 8 bases, in that order; junction bases with no gene match: 5. CDR3 protein: CASSPQTGVGYTF. The DNA for the CDR3 is TGTGCCAGCTCACCCCAGACAGGGGTCGGCTACACCTTC.

The chain is built from TRBV10-3 and TRBJ1-5, with 7 bases aligning to TRBD1. CDR1 is ENHRY and CDR2 is SYGVKD in the germline V gene. The CDR3 is 14 amino acids. The V gene end was trimmed by 0 bases and the J gene end by 8 bases; junction bases not matched to a gene: 4. CDR3 DNA: TGTGCCATCAGTGAGTCCCGGCAGGGGGAGCCCCAGCATTTT. Translation: CAISESRQGEPQHF.

V is TRBV6-2 or TRBV6-3 and J is TRBJ2-1, with 9 bases aligning to TRBD1. With V trimmed by 5 bases and J by 7 bases, 12 bases remained unmatched. The CDR3 is 16 amino acids. From germline, CDR1 is MNHEY and CDR2 SVGEGT. CDR3 in amino acids: CASSPRDRGIGNEQFF. CDR3 sequence (DNA): TGTGCCAGCAGTCCGCGAGACAGGGGGATCGGAAATGAGCAGTTCTTC.